This T cell receptor beta chain appears in the sequencing data of a study of blood T cell repertoires in COVID-19. Whole-study context: PBMCs, B-cell-depleted T cells, or T cells provided the cDNA or gDNA that made up the material.

Across 24 US areas, participants ranged in age from about 18 to 90 years. Resolution of symptoms, clearance, or two negative PCRs was present in recovered Cohort 3 donors. CDR1 LGHNA and CDR2 YSLEER come from the germline V gene. Trimming at V came to 4 bases and at J to 0 bases, leaving 12 bases not matched to a gene. This CDR3 is 17 amino acids long. How the authors handled the data: Amplified reference gene primers provided the basis for estimating nucleated cell counts. Repertoires were generated with immunoSEQ multiplex PCR, while TCRdb's copy carries only in-frame clones and drops some. V and J calls and clone size are copied from that table; D and trimming were computed from the DNA. The data hold a few hundred thousand clones, with roughly 84% observed a single time.

This chain joins TRBV4-3 and TRBJ2-7; 7 bases match TRBD1. Sequences were obtained from PBMCs or T cells enriched from blood (not recorded which). The sequence was obtained from a man aged 45-65 years who had recovered from COVID-19. The CDR3 DNA sequence: TGCGCCAGCAGCCTCAACGTACTGGGACAGAGCTCCTACGAGCAGTACTTC. It specifies CASSLNVLGQSSYEQYF.